The following is a T cell receptor (beta chain) sequence with its context. Its antigen is undetermined. It was with 60 Vbeta and 13 Jbeta primers that the PCR ran. Sequencing used immunoSEQ multiplex PCR; TCRdb keeps in-frame clones, though not all of them. Of over 80,000 clones listed, about 81% were seen once; the top ten hold about 3%. These data are taken from a study of cytomegalovirus exposure and HLA in healthy donors. Study overall: Early release data held tens of millions of unique TCRs from HLA-typed donors. General observations from the study: In a later analysis, specific HLA alleles were associated with some 16,000 TCR beta sequences at a 0.05 false discovery rate. A later analysis, which compared TCR beta chains of equal frequency, found the HLA-associated ones more clonally expanded.

Germline trimming cut 4 bases from V and 0 bases from J; bases unmatched to any gene: 5. CDR3 length equals 15 residues. The V gene's germline CDR1 is MNHNS and CDR2 SASEGT. The V call is TRBV6-1, the J call TRBJ2-7, with 8 bases aligning to TRBD2. Specimen: PBMCs. This clonotype was obtained from a woman between 40 and 50 years old in good health and CMV-seronegative. CDR3 sequence reads: CASSVPSGSSYEQYF. DNA for the CDR3: TGTGCCAGCAGTGTCCCGAGCGGGAGCTCCTACGAGCAGTACTTC.